This entry lists 5 T cell receptor beta chains sequenced from one sample in a study of shared clonotypes between healthy human individuals. Terminally differentiated effector memory CD45RA+ cells were excluded from the naive CD8 cells, which were CD45RO-negative and positively selected for CCR7. TCRdb's copy holds only in-frame clones and misses some; the assay was immunoSEQ multiplex PCR. The sample has 450,000 to 700,000 clones, nearly 97% seen once. The sequenced material came from naive CD8+ T cells sorted from blood. Receptors were obtained from a woman younger than 45 in good health.

To note about this clone: Other DNA sequences in this specimen translate into the identical CDR3. The chain links TRBV11-2 to TRBJ2-7; 7 bases map to TRBD2. Trimming took 3 bases from V and 3 from J; bases not matched to a gene: 2. This CDR3 comprises 13 residues. Germline V CDR1 and CDR2: SGHAT, FQNNGV. CDR3 protein: CASSLERDYEQYF. The CDR3 nucleotides read TGTGCCAGCAGCTTGGAGCGGGACTACGAGCAGTACTTC.

The chain links TRBV11-1 to TRBJ2-3; 11 positions match TRBD2. The germline V gene encodes CDR1 SGHAT and CDR2 FQDESV (reference sequence). The CDR3 is 17 amino acids. With V trimmed by 1 base and J by 5 bases, 8 bases remained unmatched. CDR3 in amino acids: CASSLDTSGSLLDTQYF. The CDR3 DNA reads as TGTGCCAGCAGCTTAGATACTAGCGGGAGCCTCTTAGATACGCAGTATTTT.

The gene calls are TRBV7-9 and TRBJ2-7, with 8 bases lining up with TRBD1. The trim removed 5 bases at V and 3 bases at J, leaving 0 bases unmatched. The germline CDR1 and CDR2 sequences are SEHNR and FQNEAQ (reference sequence). This CDR3 region has 12 residues. CDR3 residues: CASSGQGYEQYF. The CDR3 DNA is TGTGCCAGCAGCGGACAGGGCTACGAGCAGTACTTC.

This clone was seen just once. V gene TRBV2 combines with J gene TRBJ2-2, with unresolved D. The germline CDR1 and CDR2 sequences are SNHLY and FYNNEI. This CDR3 is built from 15 residues. The V end was cut by 6 bases, the J end by 6 bases, with 17 bases between. The CDR3 reads CASSESEDLPGELFF. For the CDR3, the DNA is TGTGCCAGCAGCGAATCTGAGGATTTACCCGGGGAGCTGTTTTTT.

The chain carries TRBV15 and TRBJ1-4, with D perhaps TRBD1 (6 bases). This CDR3 contains 14 residues. Looked up from germline, CDR1 is LNHNV and CDR2 is YYDKDF (reference sequence). The V end lost 1 base, the J end lost 5 bases, and 8 bases lay between the germline ends. The CDR3 nucleotides are TGTGCCACCAGCAGAGGGACAGACAATGAAAAACTGTTTTTT. It codes for CATSRGTDNEKLFF.